These 21 T cell receptor beta chains were all obtained from the same sample, sequenced in a study of T cell repertoires in cytomegalovirus infection. These TCRs are of unknown antigen specificity. TCRdb analysed the reads with MiXCR anew, one entry per CDR3 protein. The data hold 680,000 or so distinct CDR3 sequences, with about 33% observed a single time. The sample in question was cultured PBMCs, obtained from culture after CMV antigen stimulation. The receptors derive from a human donor in good health (CMV status not recorded). Some clones in this sample may be carry-over from other donors' samples.

This clonotype was seen more than once but under ten times. The chain joins TRBV27 to TRBJ1-2; 8 positions match TRBD1. CDR1 and CDR2 from the germline V gene are MNHEY and SMNVEV (reference sequence). J gave up 2 bases and V 8 bases, and 13 bases lay outside the gene matches. The CDR3 loop spans 16 amino acids. The CDR3 region has the DNA TGTGCCAGCCGCAGGACAGGGTTGGGGACCAACTATGGCTACACCTTC. It encodes CASRRTGLGTNYGYTF.

This clonotype occurred a few times. J is TRBJ1-6 and V is TRBV7-2, with D unclear. The CDR3 runs to 18 residues. Germline CDR1 and CDR2: SGHTA and FQGNSA. V was trimmed by 0 bases and J by 3 bases, leaving 15 bases between them. The chain's CDR3 is CASSLAGRVVDYNSPLHF. In DNA, the CDR3 is TGTGCCAGCAGCTTAGCGGGAAGGGTAGTGGACTATAATTCACCCCTCCACTTT.

Only a few counts were recorded for this clonotype. V gene TRBV12-3 or TRBV12-4 combines with J gene TRBJ2-2; 10 nucleotides align to TRBD2. The CDR3 is made up of 16 amino acids. V lost 2 bases to trimming and J lost 6 bases; unmatched junction nucleotides: 6. CDR3 nucleotides: TGTGCCAGCAGTTTAACCCTAGCGGGAGAGGCCGGGGAGCTGTTTTTT. Amino acid sequence: CASSLTLAGEAGELFF.

This clonotype was seen more than once but under ten times. The chain recombines TRBV25-1 with TRBJ2-5, with TRBD2 matching 12 bases. CDR3 length: 17 amino acids. With 4 bases clipped from V and 2 bases from J, the junction kept 8 bases outside the gene matches. The germline gives CDR1 MGHDK, CDR2 SYGVNS. The CDR3 region is CASSGPTSGRGQETQYF. As DNA, the CDR3 is TGTGCCAGCAGTGGGCCGACTAGCGGGAGAGGTCAAGAGACCCAGTACTTC.

V is TRBV7-9 and J is TRBJ1-1; TRBD1 aligns across 7 bases. Germline lookup yields CDR1 SEHNR and CDR2 FQNEAQ (reference sequence). The trim removed 5 bases at V and 7 bases at J, leaving 4 bases unmatched. The CDR3 sequence is 12 residues long. The CDR3 sequence: CASSATGVEAFF. The CDR3 bases are TGTGCCAGCAGCGCCACAGGGGTTGAAGCTTTCTTT.

This clonotype was seen a handful of times. One junction end disagrees with the germline gene, perhaps due to a read error. The genes are TRBV30 and TRBJ2-1; TRBD2 agrees at 10 bases. Germline V lookup: CDR1 GTSNPN, CDR2 SVGIG (reference sequence). The CDR3 is made up of 12 amino acids. The CDR3, as DNA: TGTGCCTGGAGTATGAGTGGGACTAGCGAGGTCTTC. Protein sequence: CAWSMSGTSEVF.

The chain links TRBV28 to TRBJ1-3; D unclear. The CDR3 consists of 16 residues. Trimming stripped 6 bases from V and 3 bases from J, with 18 bases between. Per germline, CDR1 MDHEN and CDR2 SYDVKM. The DNA for the CDR3 is TGTGCCAGCAGCCCCCCTCCCGGGCCCCTTGGAAACACCATATATTTT. Amino acids: CASSPPPGPLGNTIYF.

The chain links TRBV20-1 to TRBJ1-4; D unresolved. The CDR3 has 14 residues. V was clipped by 5 bases and J by 8 bases, with 18 bases between them. The V gene's germline CDR1 is DFQATT and CDR2 SNEGSKA (reference sequence). CDR3 sequence: CSALPLVLGEKLFF. For the CDR3, the DNA is TGCAGTGCTCTGCCTCTGGTATTAGGAGAAAAACTGTTTTTT.

The sample holds one count of this clonotype. This chain joins TRBV2 and TRBJ2-3, with 10 bases lining up with TRBD2. The CDR3 consists of 15 residues. The V gene end was trimmed by 6 bases and the J gene end by 8 bases; junction bases not matched to a gene: 11. Germline V gene sequence: CDR1 SNHLY, CDR2 FYNNEI. In nucleotides, the CDR3 is TGTGCCAGCAGCCCTACTAGCGGGGTTCTTAGTACGCAGTATTTT. It codes for CASSPTSGVLSTQYF.

CDR3 amino acids: CASRLLMGEKLFF. CDR3 in DNA: TGCGCCAGCAGACTGTTGATGGGTGAAAAACTGTTTTTT. The chain uses TRBV5-1 and TRBJ1-4; D is uncertain. CDR1 and CDR2 from the germline V gene are SGHRS and YFSETQ. Deletions cut 5 bases from V and 7 bases from J, with 12 bases between. The CDR3 length is 13 residues.

This clonotype was picked up a small number of times. The chain has TRBV7-8 and TRBJ1-2; maybe TRBD1 (6 bases). Germline CDR1 and CDR2: SGHVS and FQNEAQ. Trimming pared 4 bases from V and 6 bases from J, leaving 21 bases between. CDR3 length equals 16 residues. In DNA, the CDR3 is TGTGCCAGCAGCTCCTCCGGACAGCCGACCCATGATGGCTACACCTTC. This sequence encodes CASSSSGQPTHDGYTF.

J is TRBJ2-6 and V is TRBV11-2; D gene ambiguous. There are 15 residues in the CDR3. The germline V and J ends were trimmed by 4 bases and 2 bases, with 9 bases remaining between them. CDR1 and CDR2 (germline): SGHAT, FQNNGV. The CDR3: CASSSSFPGANVLTF. CDR3 nucleotide sequence: TGTGCCAGCAGCTCCTCGTTCCCTGGGGCCAACGTCCTGACTTTC.

V is TRBV7-8 and J is TRBJ2-2, with D uncertain. V lost 2 bases and J lost 2, with 9 bases in between. This CDR3 is built from 15 residues. The germline gives CDR1 SGHVS, CDR2 FQNEAQ. This CDR3 reads CASSLRQDNTGELFF. The CDR3 DNA reads TGTGCCAGCAGCTTAAGACAAGATAACACCGGGGAGCTGTTTTTT.

As to this clonotype: A much more abundant neighbour one base away suggests this may be a read error. The rearrangement links TRBV11-2 to TRBJ2-1, with D perhaps TRBD2 (6 bases). This CDR3 contains 13 residues. Germline V gives CDR1 SGHAT, CDR2 FQNNGV. The CDR3 loop reads CASQRELNNEQLF. DNA for the CDR3: TGTGCCAGCCAACGGGAGTTGAACAATGAGCAGCTCTTC.

This clonotype has at least ten counts. The chain is built from TRBV7-8 and TRBJ1-5; tentative D call: TRBD1 (5 bases). CDR1 and CDR2 (germline): SGHVS, FQNEAQ. This CDR3 comprises 19 residues. The V end was cut by 1 base, the J end by 3 bases, with 22 bases between. CDR3 loop: CASSLGARAGTPSNQPQHF. Here the CDR3 DNA reads TGTGCCAGCAGCTTAGGCGCCAGGGCCGGGACCCCCTCCAATCAGCCCCAGCATTTT.

This clonotype was picked up a small number of times. This rearrangement joins TRBV5-1 to TRBJ2-1; D remains unclear. The length of the CDR3 is 15 residues. Germline V gives CDR1 SGHRS, CDR2 YFSETQ. V gave up 4 bases and J gave up 2 bases, with 13 bases separating them. DNA of the CDR3: TGCGCCAGCAGCCCTGGGGAAGGGCCCTACAATGAGCAGTTCTTC. Its protein is CASSPGEGPYNEQFF.

This clonotype appeared a few times. The V and J genes are TRBV6-1 and TRBJ2-1, with 7 bases that match TRBD2. The J segment lost 8 bases and the V segment lost 6 bases, leaving 7 bases of the junction unmatched. This CDR3 contains 13 residues. Germline-derived CDR1 and CDR2 are MNHNS and SASEGT. CDR3 sequence reads: CASRPRGRDEQFF. CDR3 in DNA: TGTGCCAGCAGACCACGGGGGAGGGATGAGCAGTTCTTC.

The gene calls are TRBV3-1 and TRBJ1-1; 8 positions match TRBD1. The CDR3 has 14 amino acids. V gave up 6 bases and J gave up 6 bases; unmatched junction bases: 9. The germline gives CDR1 LGHDT, CDR2 YNNKEL (reference sequence). CDR3 nucleotides: TGTGCCAGCAGGCTAGGACAGGGTTCTTCTGAAGCTTTCTTT. It translates to CASRLGQGSSEAFF.

There are a few counts of this clonotype. The chain links TRBV6-2 or TRBV6-3 to TRBJ2-3, with 10 nucleotides matching TRBD2. The CDR3 has 20 amino acids. CDR1 is MNHEY and CDR2 is SVGEGT in the germline V gene. The J segment lost 0 bases and the V segment lost 5 bases, leaving 17 bases of the junction unmatched. This CDR3 reads CASSQPGLAPNETSTDTQYF. CDR3 DNA: TGTGCCAGCAGTCAACCGGGACTAGCGCCAAATGAAACTAGCACAGATACGCAGTATTTT.

This clonotype was observed many times. The chain links TRBV7-8 to TRBJ1-1; D unclear. The CDR3 has 12 residues. The germline V gene encodes CDR1 SGHVS and CDR2 FQNEAQ. The V and J ends lost 4 bases and 10 bases respectively, with 13 bases between them. Written as DNA, the CDR3 is TGTGCCAGCAGCTCCCTGGCACGCGGAGCTTTCTTT. Its protein product is CASSSLARGAFF.

This sequence joins TRBV7-3 and TRBJ2-7, with D unclear. The V end lost 2 bases, the J end lost 0 bases, and 11 bases lay between the germline ends. Germline CDR1 is SGHTA and CDR2 is FQGTGA. This CDR3 has 15 residues. The CDR3 spells CASSLEDASSYEQYF. For the CDR3, the DNA is TGTGCCAGCAGCTTAGAGGACGCGAGCTCCTACGAGCAGTACTTC.